One and the same sample provided the 4 T cell receptor beta chains below, sequenced in a study of a mutant IDH1 vaccine in newly diagnosed glioma. Sequencing used immunoSEQ multiplex PCR; TCRdb keeps in-frame clones, though not all of them. The sample includes around 65,000 clones, 80% of them seen just once. The antigens these receptors bind are not known. Time point here: week 11, during vaccination. Vaccine doses each comprised 300 ug of mutant IDH1 20-mer peptide, with topical imiquimod. Source: PBMCs, taken from a glioma patient whose treatment included an IDH1 peptide vaccine. The source of these receptors is a man aged 50 or older with glioma.

V and J are TRBV19 and TRBJ2-2; the D gene is possibly TRBD2 (5 bases). This CDR3 spans 15 amino acids. Per germline, CDR1 LNHDA and CDR2 SQIVND (reference sequence). Trimming removed 4 bases from V and 1 base from J, with 10 bases in between. The CDR3 coding sequence is TGTGCCAGTAGTAAGGCTAGCCAGAACACCGGGGAGCTGTTTTTT. Its protein product is CASSKASQNTGELFF.

This rearrangement joins TRBV5-1 to TRBJ2-1; 7 bases are shared with TRBD1. Germline V gene sequence: CDR1 SGHRS, CDR2 YFSETQ. This CDR3 is 17 amino acids long. Trimming removed 1 base from V and 5 bases from J; junction bases left unmatched: 12. The CDR3 reads CASSLLLRQGTNNEQFF. The CDR3, as DNA: TGCGCCAGCAGCTTGTTGCTACGACAGGGAACCAACAATGAGCAGTTCTTC. Full variable domain (rest looked up from reference TRBV5-1 and TRBJ2-1): KAGVTQTPRYLIKTRGQQVTLSCSPISGHRSVSWYQQTPGQGLQFLFEYFSETQRNKGNFPGRFSGRQFSNSRSEMNVSTLELGDSALYLCASSLLLRQGTNNEQFFGPGTRLTVL.

This clone was picked up one time. The chain links TRBV6-6 to TRBJ2-1; 7 bases are shared with TRBD2. CDR3 length: 15 residues. V shed 0 bases, J shed 7 bases, and the junction held 6 bases outside the gene matches. Germline values: CDR1 MNHNY, CDR2 SVGAGI (reference sequence). This CDR3 is CASSYSGGPVNEQFF. DNA of the CDR3: TGTGCCAGCAGTTACTCGGGAGGGCCGGTGAATGAGCAGTTCTTC.

The count of this clone is one. J is TRBJ1-2 and V is TRBV10-3; 9 bases map to TRBD1. CDR3 length: 13 residues. Germline loops: CDR1 ENHRY, CDR2 SYGVKD. V gave up 7 bases and J gave up 3 bases; unmatched junction bases: 3. The CDR3 region has the DNA TGTGCCATCAAAACAGGGGGCGACTATGGCTACACCTTC. This sequence encodes CAIKTGGDYGYTF.